The entry that follows covers one T cell receptor beta chain sequence. Its antigen is unidentified. This was the immunoSEQ version 4 assay in survey mode. Here immunoSEQ multiplex PCR was the method, and the copy in TCRdb shows in-frame clones only, minus some. The sample lists just over 35,000 clones; approximately 87% were seen once. This entry belongs to a study of persistence of HIV-infected CD4 T cells. Germline V gene data show CDR1 as MDHEN and CDR2 as SYDVKM. V was cut by 7 bases and J by 0 bases, with 10 bases left in between. The CDR3 has 13 residues. Overall study findings and caveats: TCR oligoclonality correlated with proviral oligoclonality in the same sorted populations. Antigen-responding cells were enriched for degenerate expanded CDR3beta sequences.

Overlapping HIV-1 Gag 15-mer peptides at around 1 ug per peptide per mL were used. CD40L-negative CD69-negative CD45RO-high memory CD4+ T cells were sorted as populations depleted of antigen-responding cells. Donors had CD4+ T cell counts above 400 cells/uL and were CMV-seropositive. The sequence came from an adult with HIV. The donor label of this sample is uncertain. The sequenced sample was cultured CD4+ T cells from PBMCs, obtained from a patient who received antiretroviral therapy. The rearrangement uses TRBV28 and TRBJ2-7; D is possibly TRBD2 (6 bases). The CDR3 reads CASNRGSSYEQYF. CDR3 DNA sequence: TGTGCCAGCAATCGGGGGAGCTCCTACGAGCAGTACTTC.